Described below is a single T cell receptor (beta chain) sequence and its context. Its antigen is as yet unknown. This CDR3 spans 17 amino acids. Trimming removed 2 bases from V and 5 bases from J; junction bases left unmatched: 10. Germline values: CDR1 SGHRS, CDR2 YFSETQ. This record belongs to a study of blood T cells in healthy people across ages. Study at large: Template switching caught about one barcoded beta molecule for each two T cells.

Together with a sample-barcoded 5' primer, a J-beta primer mix was included in a second PCR lasting about 6 to 12 cycles. MiXCR was run by TCRdb on the 5' RACE reads, yielding one entry per CDR3 protein. Of under 750,000 distinct CDR3 sequences listed, 45% to 55% are singletons. Study results and caveats: Roughly linear declines in TCR beta diversity per million T cells occurred with age.

There were healthy Caucasian individuals from Russia, aged roughly 6 to 90, serving as donors. Each donor gave roughly 9.1 milliliters of peripheral blood. The chain links TRBV5-1 to TRBJ2-5; 12 bases match TRBD2. Sequenced sample: blood. This clonotype originated in a man older than 75 in good health. As DNA, the CDR3 is TGCGCCAGCAGCTTTGGACTAGCGGGGTTTTTCGGGGAGACCCAGTACTTC. Translation gives CASSFGLAGFFGETQYF.